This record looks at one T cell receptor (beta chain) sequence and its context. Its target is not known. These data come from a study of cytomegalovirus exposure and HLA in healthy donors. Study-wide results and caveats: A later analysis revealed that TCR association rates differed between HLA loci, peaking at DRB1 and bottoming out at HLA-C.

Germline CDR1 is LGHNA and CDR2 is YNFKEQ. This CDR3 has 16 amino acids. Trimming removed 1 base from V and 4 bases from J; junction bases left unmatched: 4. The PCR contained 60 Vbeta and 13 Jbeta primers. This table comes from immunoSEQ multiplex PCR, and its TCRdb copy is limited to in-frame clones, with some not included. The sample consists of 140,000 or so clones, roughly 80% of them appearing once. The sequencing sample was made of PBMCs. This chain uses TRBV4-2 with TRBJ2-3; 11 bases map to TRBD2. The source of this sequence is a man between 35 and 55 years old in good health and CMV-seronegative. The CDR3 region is CASSQGSGGAADTQYF. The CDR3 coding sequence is TGTGCCAGCAGCCAAGGTAGCGGGGGGGCCGCAGATACGCAGTATTTT.